Listed below are T cell receptor beta chains from one sample, sequenced in a study of CD8 T cells in ankylosing spondylitis. TCRdb fed the 5' RACE reads into MiXCR, producing one record per CDR3 protein. The sample includes some 300,000 distinct CDR3 sequences, 20% to 25% of them seen just once. The material sequenced was blood, either unsorted or a sorted T cell fraction (not recorded which). The source is a female donor with ankylosing spondylitis or in good health (not recorded which). Both conserved end residues are part of each CDR3. A D gene is named only where the DNA matches it firmly. The listing skips clone size in some rows; elsewhere it reads once, few, many or a size class.

V: TRBV19
D: .
size: few
J: TRBJ2-1
DNA: TGTGCCGCCCCGGCACACATCTCCTACAATGAGCAGTTCTTC
CDR3: CAAPAHISYNEQFF

V: TRBV2
D: TRBD1
size: .
J: TRBJ2-7
DNA: TGTGCCAGCAATAGTATTCCCGGGACAGGAGCCTACGAGCAGTACTTC
CDR3: CASNSIPGTGAYEQYF

V: TRBV5-1
D: TRBD2
size: .
J: TRBJ2-1
DNA: TGCGCCAGCAGCTTGGTGGGACTAGCGGAGTACAATGAGCAGTTCTTC
CDR3: CASSLVGLAEYNEQFF

V: TRBV20-1
D: TRBD1
size: few
J: TRBJ2-7
DNA: TGCAGTGCCCCGGGACAGCGAGACTACGAGCAGTACTTC
CDR3: CSAPGQRDYEQYF

V: TRBV4-2
D: .
size: .
J: TRBJ1-5
DNA: TGTGCCAGCAGCCAAGATTCCGACCAGCCCCAGCATTTT
CDR3: CASSQDSDQPQHF

V: TRBV20-1
D: .
size: few
J: TRBJ2-1
DNA: TGCAGTGCTCCACGCTCACTCCCAGAGCAGTTCTTC
CDR3: CSAPRSLPEQFF

V: TRBV20-1
D: TRBD1
size: .
J: TRBJ2-7
DNA: TGCAGTGCAAAACGCCAGGGACAGGCCTACGAGCAGTACTTC
CDR3: CSAKRQGQAYEQYF

V: TRBV20-1
D: .
size: .
J: TRBJ2-1
DNA: TGCAGTGCTCCTAGGACTCCCAACAATGAGCAGTTCTTC
CDR3: CSAPRTPNNEQFF

V: TRBV27
D: .
size: few
J: TRBJ2-2
DNA: TGTGCCAGCAGCCGAGGACTACACGGCGGGGAGCTGTTTTTT
CDR3: CASSRGLHGGELFF

V: TRBV5-6
D: TRBD2
size: .
J: TRBJ2-7
DNA: TGTGCCAGCAGCTTGAGGGCAGCGCCCGGGGGGGAGCAGTACTTC
CDR3: CASSLRAAPGGEQYF

V: TRBV11-2
D: .
size: many
J: TRBJ2-3
DNA: TGTGCCAGCAGCTTCAGGGGAGCAGATACGCAGTATTTT
CDR3: CASSFRGADTQYF

V: TRBV7-2
D: .
size: .
J: TRBJ2-1
DNA: TGTGCCAGCAGCTCATCGACTAGAGCTTACAATGAGCAGTTCTTC
CDR3: CASSSSTRAYNEQFF

V: TRBV5-1
D: .
size: few
J: TRBJ2-6
DNA: TGCGCCAGCAGCTTGGGAGTGGGAGTTTTAAGTGGGGCCAACGTCCTGACTTTC
CDR3: CASSLGVGVLSGANVLTF

V: TRBV20-1
D: TRBD1
size: many
J: TRBJ2-1
DNA: TGCAGTGTTCCGGGACAGGGGCGGGCAAATGAGCAGTTCTTC
CDR3: CSVPGQGRANEQFF

V: TRBV6-1
D: .
size: few
J: TRBJ2-3
DNA: TGTGCCAGCTTACGGGAGACAGATACGCAGTATTTT
CDR3: CASLRETDTQYF

V: TRBV19
D: .
size: .
J: TRBJ2-5
DNA: TGTGCCAGTAGTGGACAGTTTGACCAAGAGACCCAGTACTTC
CDR3: CASSGQFDQETQYF

V: TRBV20-1
D: TRBD1
size: .
J: TRBJ2-7
DNA: TGCAGTGCTAGAACAGGGGGCGAGAACGAGCAGTACTTC
CDR3: CSARTGGENEQYF

V: TRBV10-3
D: .
size: .
J: TRBJ1-1
DNA: TGTGCCATCAGTGATGAATTCCCCCGGGGCCCAGAAGCTTTCTTT
CDR3: CAISDEFPRGPEAFF

V: TRBV4-2
D: .
size: .
J: TRBJ2-3
DNA: TGTGCCAGCAGCCAAGAAACGCCAGATACGCAGTATTTT
CDR3: CASSQETPDTQYF

V: TRBV12-3/TRBV12-4
D: .
size: few
J: TRBJ2-1
DNA: TGTGCCAGCAGTTTTGGGTCCATCTTAATCAATGAGCAGTTCTTC
CDR3: CASSFGSILINEQFF

V: TRBV25-1
D: .
size: few
J: TRBJ2-5
DNA: TGTGCCAGCAGTGAATATAGTGGGCCGGCGGCAGAGACCCAGTACTTC
CDR3: CASSEYSGPAAETQYF

V: TRBV20-1
D: TRBD2
size: .
J: TRBJ2-5
DNA: TGCAGTGCTAGAGATCCGGGGGGCGGACTAGCGGGAGTAGAGACCCAGTACTTC
CDR3: CSARDPGGGLAGVETQYF

V: TRBV18
D: .
size: .
J: TRBJ1-2
DNA: TGTGCCAGCTCACCAGCTCAGATCACAGGGAGAGGCTACACCTTC
CDR3: CASSPAQITGRGYTF

V: TRBV30
D: TRBD2
size: few
J: TRBJ2-1
DNA: TGTGCCTGGAGTGTAACCGGGACTAGCGAATACAATGAGCAGTTCTTC
CDR3: CAWSVTGTSEYNEQFF

V: TRBV10-2
D: .
size: .
J: TRBJ2-7
DNA: TGCGCCAGCAGTGGGGAAGGGGCTTACGAGCAGTACTTC
CDR3: CASSGEGAYEQYF

V: TRBV7-9
D: .
size: .
J: TRBJ2-1
DNA: TGTGCCAGCAGCCCGCCGGGACGCCACACGTTCAATGAGCAGTTCTTC
CDR3: CASSPPGRHTFNEQFF

V: TRBV29-1
D: .
size: few
J: TRBJ2-5
DNA: TGCAGCGTTGAAGGGCGGGCTTTAGAGACCCAGTACTTC
CDR3: CSVEGRALETQYF

V: TRBV7-2
D: .
size: .
J: TRBJ2-1
DNA: TGTGCCAGCAGCCCGGCTATCGGCTACAATGAGCGGCAGTTCTTC
CDR3: CASSPAIGYNERQFF

V: TRBV6-5
D: .
size: many
J: TRBJ1-2
DNA: TGTGCCAGCAGTTACACAGCAAATTATGGCTACACCTTC
CDR3: CASSYTANYGYTF

V: TRBV5-6
D: .
size: few
J: TRBJ1-4
DNA: TGTGCCAGCAGCCCGGACCTCGACAGGACGTTTGGAAAACTGTTTTTT
CDR3: CASSPDLDRTFGKLFF

V: TRBV20-1
D: TRBD1
size: .
J: TRBJ2-5
DNA: TGCAGTGCAGCCACAGGGGGCGGGGAGACCCAGTACTTC
CDR3: CSAATGGGETQYF

V: TRBV5-6
D: TRBD1
size: .
J: TRBJ2-7
DNA: TGTGCCAGCAACCCACCGGGACAGTCCTACGAGCAGTACTTC
CDR3: CASNPPGQSYEQYF

V: TRBV11-2
D: TRBD1
size: once
J: TRBJ2-5
DNA: TGTGCCAGCAGCTCGGACAGGGTGGCACAAGAGACCCAGTACTTC
CDR3: CASSSDRVAQETQYF

V: TRBV25-1
D: TRBD1
size: .
J: TRBJ1-6
DNA: TGTGCCAGCCGAAGGCAGGGGGCCGGTTCACCCCTCCACTTT
CDR3: CASRRQGAGSPLHF

V: TRBV29-1
D: TRBD1
size: many
J: TRBJ1-2
DNA: TGCAGCGTTGCGGGACAGGGAAATCATGGCTACACCTTC
CDR3: CSVAGQGNHGYTF

V: TRBV19
D: .
size: once
J: TRBJ1-3
DNA: TGTGCCAGTAGGATGGCGGTACTCTCTGGAAACACCATATATTTT
CDR3: CASRMAVLSGNTIYF

V: TRBV29-1
D: TRBD1
size: .
J: TRBJ2-4
DNA: TGCAGCGTTCTTCAGGGGGCGGGTCTCAAAAACATTCAGTACTTC
CDR3: CSVLQGAGLKNIQYF

V: TRBV7-2
D: .
size: few
J: TRBJ1-5
DNA: TGTGCCAGCAGCCCCATCTTGGGGAGCAATCAGCCCCAGCATTTT
CDR3: CASSPILGSNQPQHF

V: TRBV3-1
D: TRBD1
size: few
J: TRBJ2-7
DNA: TGTGCCAGCAGCCAAGGACAGGGGGCGCTTGAGCAGTACTTC
CDR3: CASSQGQGALEQYF

V: TRBV7-2
D: .
size: .
J: TRBJ2-7
DNA: TGTGCCAGCAGCCCCCTTAGCGTTCCCTACGAGCAGTACTTC
CDR3: CASSPLSVPYEQYF

V: TRBV4-3
D: TRBD1
size: .
J: TRBJ2-5
DNA: TGCGCCAGCAGCCAAGGGCTCGGACAGGGCGAGACCCAGTACTTC
CDR3: CASSQGLGQGETQYF

V: TRBV5-1
D: .
size: .
J: TRBJ1-1
DNA: TGCGCCAGCAGCTTGGATGACACGAAGACTGAAGCTTTCTTT
CDR3: CASSLDDTKTEAFF

V: TRBV20-1
D: TRBD2
size: many
J: TRBJ2-1
DNA: TGCAGTGCTCTGACTAGCGGAAGCTACAATGAGCAGTTCTTC
CDR3: CSALTSGSYNEQFF

V: TRBV18
D: .
size: few
J: TRBJ2-7
DNA: TGTGCCAGCTCACCACCACTAGACAGTCCCGTCCTTTACGAGCAGTACTTC
CDR3: CASSPPLDSPVLYEQYF

V: TRBV20-1
D: TRBD2
size: .
J: TRBJ2-1
DNA: TGCAGTGGTGAGGGAGCGGGAGGGCTCTACAATGAGCAGTTCTTC
CDR3: CSGEGAGGLYNEQFF

V: TRBV20-1
D: TRBD2
size: .
J: TRBJ2-5
DNA: TGCTGTGCTAGAAGGACTAGCGGGAGGGCTGGAGAGACCCAGTACTTC
CDR3: CCARRTSGRAGETQYF

V: TRBV7-2
D: TRBD2
size: many
J: TRBJ2-1
DNA: TGTGCCAGCAGCTTAGTGGGCGGGGGCTCCTACAATGAGCAGTTCTTC
CDR3: CASSLVGGGSYNEQFF

V: TRBV20-1
D: .
size: .
J: TRBJ2-7
DNA: TGCAGTGCTAGGCGCGGGCAAACCGAGGCCCACGAGCAGTACTTC
CDR3: CSARRGQTEAHEQYF

V: TRBV25-1
D: TRBD1
size: once
J: TRBJ1-2
DNA: TGTGCCAGCACAGACAGGGGACGGGTTGGCTACACCTTC
CDR3: CASTDRGRVGYTF

V: TRBV9
D: .
size: .
J: TRBJ2-5
DNA: TGTGCCAGCAGCGTAACGACAGGACCCCAAGAGACCCAGTACTTC
CDR3: CASSVTTGPQETQYF

V: TRBV7-2
D: .
size: .
J: TRBJ2-2
DNA: TGTGCCAGCAGCTTACCGGCCGGGGAGCTGTTTTTT
CDR3: CASSLPAGELFF

V: TRBV20-1
D: TRBD1
size: few
J: TRBJ1-1
DNA: TGCAGTGCTAGAGATTCAAGGGGGCGAGACACTGAAGCTTTCTTT
CDR3: CSARDSRGRDTEAFF

V: TRBV6-4
D: .
size: .
J: TRBJ2-1
DNA: TGTGCCAGCAGTGTCAAATCTTTCGGTGAGCAGTTCTTC
CDR3: CASSVKSFGEQFF

V: TRBV12-3/TRBV12-4
D: .
size: few
J: TRBJ1-3
DNA: TGTGCCAGCAGTTTGGGCAGCGACGGAAACACCATATATTTT
CDR3: CASSLGSDGNTIYF

V: TRBV20-1
D: TRBD2
size: once
J: TRBJ2-1
DNA: TGCAGTCCCCGGGCAGCGGGAGGTATAAATGAGCAGTTCTTC
CDR3: CSPRAAGGINEQFF

V: TRBV6-1
D: TRBD2
size: .
J: TRBJ2-5
DNA: TGTGCCAGCAGGGAGGGGAGGGCCGGGGAGACCCAGTACTTC
CDR3: CASREGRAGETQYF

V: TRBV13
D: TRBD1
size: .
J: TRBJ2-1
DNA: TGTGCCAGCAGCTTCCGGGACAGACCATACAATGAGCAGTTCTTC
CDR3: CASSFRDRPYNEQFF